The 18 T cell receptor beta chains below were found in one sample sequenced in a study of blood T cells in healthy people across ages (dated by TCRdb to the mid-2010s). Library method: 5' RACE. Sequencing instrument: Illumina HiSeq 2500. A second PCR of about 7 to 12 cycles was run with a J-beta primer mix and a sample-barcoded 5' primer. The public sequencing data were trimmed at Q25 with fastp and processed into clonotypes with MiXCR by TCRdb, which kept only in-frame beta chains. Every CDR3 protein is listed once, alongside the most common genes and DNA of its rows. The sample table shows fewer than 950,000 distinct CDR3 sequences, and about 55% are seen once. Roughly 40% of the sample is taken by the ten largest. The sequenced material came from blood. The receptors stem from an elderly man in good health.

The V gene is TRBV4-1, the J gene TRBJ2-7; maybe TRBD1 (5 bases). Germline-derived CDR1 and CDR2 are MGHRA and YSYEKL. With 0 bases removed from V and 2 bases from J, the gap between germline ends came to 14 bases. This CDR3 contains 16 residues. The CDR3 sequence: CASSQDESGLTYEQYF. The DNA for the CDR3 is TGCGCCAGCAGCCAAGATGAGTCAGGGCTAACCTACGAGCAGTACTTC.

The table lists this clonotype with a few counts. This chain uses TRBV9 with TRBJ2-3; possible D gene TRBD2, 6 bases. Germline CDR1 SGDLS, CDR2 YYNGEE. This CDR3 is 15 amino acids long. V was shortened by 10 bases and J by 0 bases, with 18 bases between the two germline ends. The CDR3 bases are TGTGCCTCCCGACGCGGCGGGGTAAGCACAGATACGCAGTATTTT. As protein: CASRRGGVSTDTQYF.

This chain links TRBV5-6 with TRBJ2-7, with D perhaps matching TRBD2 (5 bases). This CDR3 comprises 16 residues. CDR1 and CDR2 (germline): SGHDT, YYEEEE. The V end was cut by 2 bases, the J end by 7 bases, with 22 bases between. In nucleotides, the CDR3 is TGTGCCAGCAGCTTCAGGCAGACTAACGGTCACAATGAGCAGTACTTC. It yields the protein CASSFRQTNGHNEQYF.

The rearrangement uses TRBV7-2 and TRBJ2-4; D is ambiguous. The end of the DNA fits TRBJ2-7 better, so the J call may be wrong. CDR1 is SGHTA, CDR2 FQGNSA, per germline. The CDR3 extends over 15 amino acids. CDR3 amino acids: CASSRSPASAYEQYF. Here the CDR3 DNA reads TGTGCCAGCAGTCGTAGTCCGGCCTCCGCCTACGAGCAGTACTTC.

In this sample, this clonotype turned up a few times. The CDR3 DNA sequence: TGCAGTGCTAGTGGGCTGGGCGGCTCCTACGAGCAGTACTTC. Protein sequence: CSASGLGGSYEQYF. The chain employs TRBV20-1 and TRBJ2-7; D unresolved. V was pared by 3 bases and J by 0 bases, with 12 bases between. The CDR3 runs to 14 residues. Germline V gives CDR1 DFQATT, CDR2 SNEGSKA (reference sequence).

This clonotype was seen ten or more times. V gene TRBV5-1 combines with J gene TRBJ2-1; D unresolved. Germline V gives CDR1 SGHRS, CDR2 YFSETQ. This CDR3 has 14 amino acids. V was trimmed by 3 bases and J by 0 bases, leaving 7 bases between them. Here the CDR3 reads CASSYQSSYNEQFF. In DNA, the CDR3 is TGCGCCAGCAGCTACCAAAGCTCCTACAATGAGCAGTTCTTC.

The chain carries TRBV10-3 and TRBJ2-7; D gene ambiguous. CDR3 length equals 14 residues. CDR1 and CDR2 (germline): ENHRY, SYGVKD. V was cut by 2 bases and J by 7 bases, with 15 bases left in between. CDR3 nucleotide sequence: TGTGCCATCAGTGAGCCGAGTCTCTCCTTTGAGCAGTACTTC. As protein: CAISEPSLSFEQYF.

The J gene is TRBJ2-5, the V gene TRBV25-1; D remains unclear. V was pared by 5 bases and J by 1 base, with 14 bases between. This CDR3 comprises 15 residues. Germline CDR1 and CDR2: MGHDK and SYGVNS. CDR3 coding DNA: TGTGCCAGCAGTCTACCAGGACCCGGCCAAGAGACCCAGTACTTC. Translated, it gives CASSLPGPGQETQYF.

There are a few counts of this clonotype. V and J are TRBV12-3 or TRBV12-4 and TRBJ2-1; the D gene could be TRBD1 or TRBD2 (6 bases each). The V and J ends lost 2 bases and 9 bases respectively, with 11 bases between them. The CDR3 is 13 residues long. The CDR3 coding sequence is TGTGCCAGCAGTTTAAGGGGGACTTCTGAGCAGTTCTTC. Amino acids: CASSLRGTSEQFF.

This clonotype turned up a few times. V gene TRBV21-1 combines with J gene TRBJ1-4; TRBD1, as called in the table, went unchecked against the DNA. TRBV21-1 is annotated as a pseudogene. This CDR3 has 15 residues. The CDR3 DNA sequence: TGTGCCAGCAGCAACCCCTTCCCAAGGGCTGAAAAACTGTTTTTT. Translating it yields CASSNPFPRAEKLFF.

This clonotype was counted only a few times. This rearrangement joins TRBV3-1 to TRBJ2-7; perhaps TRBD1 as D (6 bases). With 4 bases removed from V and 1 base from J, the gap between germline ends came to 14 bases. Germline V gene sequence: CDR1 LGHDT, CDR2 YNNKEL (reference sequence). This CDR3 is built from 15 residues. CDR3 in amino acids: CASSRKDSASYEQYF. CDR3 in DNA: TGTGCCAGCAGCCGAAAGGACAGTGCGTCCTACGAGCAGTACTTC.

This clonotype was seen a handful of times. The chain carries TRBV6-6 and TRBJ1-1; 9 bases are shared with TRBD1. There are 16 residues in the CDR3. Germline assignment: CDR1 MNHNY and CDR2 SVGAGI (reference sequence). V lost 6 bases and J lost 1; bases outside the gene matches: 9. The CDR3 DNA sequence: TGTGCCAGCAGACGTAACCGGGACAGGGCGAACACTGAAGCTTTCTTT. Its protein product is CASRRNRDRANTEAFF.

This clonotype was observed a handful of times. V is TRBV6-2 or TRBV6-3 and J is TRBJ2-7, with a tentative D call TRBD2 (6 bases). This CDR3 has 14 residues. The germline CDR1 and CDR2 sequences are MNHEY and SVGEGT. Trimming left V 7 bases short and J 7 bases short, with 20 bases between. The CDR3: CASTPWGTPNEQYF. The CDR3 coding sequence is TGTGCCAGCACTCCGTGGGGGACTCCCAATGAGCAGTACTTC.

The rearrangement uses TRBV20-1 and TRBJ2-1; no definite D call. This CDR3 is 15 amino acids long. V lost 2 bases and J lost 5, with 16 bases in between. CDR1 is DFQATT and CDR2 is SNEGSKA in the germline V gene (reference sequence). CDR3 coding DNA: TGCAGTGCTAGAACGGCCACATTCGCCGACAATGAGCAGTTCTTC. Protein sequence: CSARTATFADNEQFF.

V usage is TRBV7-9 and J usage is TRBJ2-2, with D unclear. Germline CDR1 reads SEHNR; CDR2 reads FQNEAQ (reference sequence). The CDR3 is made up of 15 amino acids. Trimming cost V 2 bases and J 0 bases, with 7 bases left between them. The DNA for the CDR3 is TGTGCCAGCAGCTTAAATCGCCCGAACACCGGGGAGCTGTTTTTT. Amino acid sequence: CASSLNRPNTGELFF.

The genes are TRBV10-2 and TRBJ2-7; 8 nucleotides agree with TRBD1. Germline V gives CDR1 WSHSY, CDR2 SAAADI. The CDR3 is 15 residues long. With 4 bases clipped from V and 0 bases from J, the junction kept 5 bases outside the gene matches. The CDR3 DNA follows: TGCGCCAGCAGTGCGACAGGGGCCAGCTCCTACGAGCAGTACTTC. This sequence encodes CASSATGASSYEQYF.

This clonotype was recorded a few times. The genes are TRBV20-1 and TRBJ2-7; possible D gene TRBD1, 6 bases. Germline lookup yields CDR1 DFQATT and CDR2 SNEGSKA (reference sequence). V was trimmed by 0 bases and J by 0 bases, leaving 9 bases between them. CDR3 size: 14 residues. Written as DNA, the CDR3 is TGCAGTGCTAGAGATGACAGGCCCTCCTACGAGCAGTACTTC. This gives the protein CSARDDRPSYEQYF.

The CDR3 protein is CATVRGTGGAGYTF. The CDR3, as DNA: TGTGCCACCGTGAGAGGGACAGGGGGTGCTGGCTACACCTTC. The chain uses TRBV28 and TRBJ1-2; the match to TRBD1 covers 11 bases. V lost 10 bases to trimming and J lost 7 bases; unmatched junction nucleotides: 11. Per the germline V gene, CDR1 is MDHEN and CDR2 is SYDVKM. The length of the CDR3 is 14 residues.